This T cell receptor beta chain was recorded in a study of T cell changes during pregnancy in multiple sclerosis. Only in-frame clones appear in the TCRdb table, and some are missing; sequencing was by immunoSEQ multiplex PCR. The sample lists about 100,000 clones; roughly 92% were seen once. Germline V lookup: CDR1 GTSNPN, CDR2 SVGIG (reference sequence). The CDR3 has 14 amino acids. Trimming removed 1 base from V and 6 bases from J; junction bases left unmatched: 4. This clonotype was sampled from a female donor with multiple sclerosis, enrolled in a pregnancy study. Here the sequenced sample was peripheral blood, taken in the second trimester of pregnancy. The rearrangement links TRBV30 to TRBJ1-3; TRBD1 agrees at 9 bases. CDR3: CAWSGDRAENTIYF. The CDR3 DNA reads as TGTGCCTGGAGTGGGGACAGGGCTGAAAACACCATATATTTT.